These T cell receptor beta chains were read from a single sample in a study of beta chain features in type 1 diabetes. Sequencing was performed with immunoSEQ multiplex PCR; in TCRdb, only in-frame clones are kept and a portion is missing. Among roughly 610,000 clones listed, roughly a sixth were seen once. The sample was naive CD4+ T cells from blood. The receptors shown here come from a man aged 18 to 30 in good health. Each CDR3 is given with its conserved first and last residue. The D gene is left open where the match is weak. Clone size, where shown, is once, few, many, or a class for clones that have expanded.

v_gene	j_gene	d_gene	abundance	CDR3aa	CDR3nt
TRBV23-1	TRBJ2-1	TRBD1	few	CASKQGARDNEQFF	TGCGCCAGCAAACAGGGGGCTAGGGACAATGAGCAGTTCTTC
TRBV6-5	TRBJ1-5	.	.	CASSYSGSGQPQHF	TGTGCCAGCAGTTACTCGGGGTCGGGACAGCCCCAGCATTTT
TRBV6-5	TRBJ2-1	TRBD2	.	CASSPRTSGGNEQFF	TGTGCCAGCAGTCCCCGGACTAGCGGGGGCAATGAGCAGTTCTTC
TRBV29-1	TRBJ2-1	TRBD1	few	CSVRTGYNEQFF	TGCAGCGTTAGGACAGGATACAATGAGCAGTTCTTC
TRBV19	TRBJ2-5	TRBD1	.	CASSPGQGYQETQYF	TGTGCCAGTAGTCCGGGACAGGGGTACCAAGAGACCCAGTACTTC
TRBV5-6	TRBJ1-4	TRBD1	.	CASSGGQGASEKLFF	TGTGCCAGCAGCGGCGGACAGGGGGCGAGTGAAAAACTGTTTTTT
TRBV7-9	TRBJ1-2	.	.	CASSLGKGGYTF	TGTGCCAGCAGCTTAGGCAAGGGCGGCTACACCTTC
TRBV9	TRBJ2-7	TRBD1	few	CASSARGQGSYEQYF	TGTGCCAGCAGCGCGCGGGGACAGGGGTCCTACGAGCAGTACTTC
TRBV28	TRBJ2-3	TRBD2	few	CASSLGGRDADTQYF	TGTGCCAGCAGTTTAGGCGGGAGAGATGCTGATACGCAGTATTTT
TRBV5-1	TRBJ2-3	.	.	CASSLDLLDTQYF	TGCGCCAGCAGCTTGGACTTGTTGGATACGCAGTATTTT
TRBV28	TRBJ1-2	.	.	CASINRVGVGYGYTF	TGTGCCAGCATTAACAGGGTTGGGGTGGGGTATGGCTACACCTTC
TRBV7-9	TRBJ2-3	.	few	CASSLSSQGWGTDTQYF	TGTGCCAGCAGCTTATCTAGCCAGGGCTGGGGCACAGATACGCAGTATTTT
TRBV29-1	TRBJ1-5	TRBD1	few	CSVELQGAGQPQHF	TGCAGCGTTGAGTTACAGGGGGCTGGTCAGCCCCAGCATTTT
TRBV4-1	TRBJ2-2	.	few	CASSPARNTGELFF	TGCGCCAGCAGCCCTGCAAGGAACACCGGGGAGCTGTTTTTT
TRBV10-3	TRBJ1-2	TRBD1	.	CANSGTGPNYGYTF	TGTGCCAACTCCGGGACAGGCCCTAACTATGGCTACACCTTC
TRBV4-2	TRBJ2-5	.	few	CASSQGSRQETQYF	TGTGCCAGCAGCCAAGGTTCCAGGCAAGAGACCCAGTACTTC
TRBV7-2	TRBJ1-1	.	few	CASSPRAGAGTEAFF	TGTGCCAGCAGCCCCCGTGCCGGGGCAGGCACTGAAGCTTTCTTT
TRBV19	TRBJ1-5	TRBD1	few	CASSLDRVGNQPQHF	TGTGCCAGTAGTCTTGACAGGGTAGGAAATCAGCCCCAGCATTTT
TRBV7-9	TRBJ2-1	TRBD2	.	CASSSLGLAGGRGEQFF	TGTGCCAGCAGCTCCTTGGGACTAGCGGGAGGGCGGGGTGAGCAGTTCTTC
TRBV7-2	TRBJ2-7	.	.	CASSSKNREQYF	TGTGCCAGCAGCTCCAAGAATAGGGAGCAGTACTTC
TRBV5-1	TRBJ2-2	.	.	CASEGRWPGELFF	TGCGCCAGCGAGGGGAGATGGCCCGGGGAGCTGTTTTTT
TRBV7-2	TRBJ1-6	.	few	CASSGYNSPLHF	TGTGCCAGCAGCGGCTATAATTCACCCCTCCACTTT
TRBV7-8	TRBJ2-3	TRBD2	.	CASSLNGGFADTQYF	TGTGCCAGCAGCTTAAACGGGGGGTTCGCAGATACGCAGTATTTT
TRBV19	TRBJ1-1	TRBD1	few	CASSMRTGGLTEAFF	TGTGCCAGTAGTATGAGGACAGGGGGTCTCACTGAAGCTTTCTTT
TRBV7-3	TRBJ1-1	.	few	CASSLRQQNTEAFF	TGTGCCAGCAGCTTACGCCAGCAGAACACTGAAGCTTTCTTT
TRBV19	TRBJ1-5	.	.	CASSIPTVSNQPQHF	TGTGCCAGTAGTATCCCTACAGTTAGCAATCAGCCCCAGCATTTT
TRBV20-1	TRBJ2-7	.	.	CSAKVYEQYF	TGCAGTGCTAAGGTTTACGAGCAGTACTTC
TRBV28	TRBJ2-2	.	.	CASKPIQGSDTGELFF	TGTGCCAGCAAGCCTATACAGGGTAGTGACACCGGGGAGCTGTTTTTT
TRBV7-9	TRBJ2-1	TRBD2	few	CASSLSRLAGASANEQFF	TGTGCCAGCAGCCTATCACGCCTAGCGGGGGCTAGTGCCAATGAGCAGTTCTTC
TRBV30	TRBJ1-6	.	few	CAWSVKGSPLHF	TGTGCCTGGAGTGTGAAGGGTTCACCCCTCCACTTT
TRBV5-6	TRBJ1-1	TRBD1	.	CASSLRGGTGGAFF	TGTGCCAGCAGCTTGCGAGGAGGGACAGGGGGAGCTTTCTTT
TRBV25-1	TRBJ2-1	.	few	CASSVKTGTFYNEQFF	TGTGCCAGCAGTGTAAAAACTGGGACATTTTACAATGAGCAGTTCTTC
TRBV5-1	TRBJ2-6	.	.	CASSLASLRAGANVLTF	TGCGCCAGCAGCTTGGCTTCTTTGAGGGCTGGGGCCAACGTCCTGACTTTC
TRBV6-6	TRBJ1-1	TRBD1	.	CASSKPGQGNTEAFF	TGTGCCAGCAGTAAACCGGGACAGGGGAACACTGAAGCTTTCTTT
TRBV9	TRBJ1-3	.	few	CASRTNSGNTIYF	TGTGCCAGCCGGACAAACTCTGGAAACACCATATATTTT
TRBV6-7	TRBJ2-1	.	.	CASSYSRGALTTQTNNEQFF	TGTGCCAGCAGTTACTCGAGGGGGGCGCTTACTACGCAGACGAACAATGAGCAGTTCTTC
TRBV14	TRBJ2-1	.	few	CASSRPTGSYNEQFF	TGTGCCAGCAGCCGGCCGACAGGTTCCTACAATGAGCAGTTCTTC
TRBV29-1	TRBJ2-5	TRBD1	few	CSVERTGGGETQYF	TGCAGCGTTGAGAGGACAGGGGGCGGAGAGACCCAGTACTTC
TRBV7-2	TRBJ2-5	.	.	CASSRTRVQETQYF	TGTGCCAGCAGCCGGACCAGGGTCCAAGAGACCCAGTACTTC
TRBV7-2	TRBJ1-1	.	.	CASSLDRNTEAFF	TGTGCCAGCAGCTTAGACAGAAACACTGAAGCTTTCTTT
TRBV7-8	TRBJ1-4	.	once	CASSLTRVRTNEKLFF	TGTGCCAGCAGCTTGACGAGGGTGAGGACTAATGAAAAACTGTTTTTT
TRBV4-3	TRBJ2-5	.	few	CASSPGQQETQYF	TGCGCCAGCAGCCCGGGTCAGCAAGAGACCCAGTACTTC
TRBV28	TRBJ2-5	.	few	CASSFVWARPQETQYF	TGTGCCAGCAGTTTTGTGTGGGCCAGGCCACAAGAGACCCAGTACTTC
TRBV7-2	TRBJ2-7	TRBD1	.	CASSTGQGRHEQYF	TGTGCCAGCAGTACCGGACAGGGGAGGCACGAGCAGTACTTC
TRBV9	TRBJ2-7	TRBD1	.	CASSVDGQGAFEQYF	TGTGCCAGCAGCGTGGATGGACAGGGGGCTTTCGAGCAGTACTTC
TRBV5-1	TRBJ2-3	.	few	CASSFTVRSTDTQYF	TGCGCCAGCAGCTTTACCGTCAGAAGCACAGATACGCAGTATTTT
TRBV7-2	TRBJ2-5	.	.	CASSLARGVQETQYF	TGTGCCAGCAGCTTAGCGCGAGGGGTCCAAGAGACCCAGTACTTC
TRBV14	TRBJ2-2	.	few	CASSHGIQINTGELFF	TGTGCCAGCAGCCATGGAATACAGATAAACACCGGGGAGCTGTTTTTT
TRBV7-6	TRBJ1-6	.	.	CASSLAHIVGASNSPLHF	TGTGCCAGCAGCTTAGCTCACATCGTCGGGGCTTCAAATTCACCCCTCCACTTT
TRBV10-3	TRBJ1-1	.	few	CATEQGGTEAFF	TGTGCCACAGAACAGGGTGGCACTGAAGCTTTCTTT
TRBV7-8	TRBJ2-2	.	.	CASRNGGTGELFF	TGTGCCAGCCGGAACGGGGGTACCGGGGAGCTGTTTTTT
TRBV28	TRBJ1-2	.	.	CASRNRDFFYGYTF	TGTGCCAGCAGAAACCGGGACTTCTTCTATGGCTACACCTTC